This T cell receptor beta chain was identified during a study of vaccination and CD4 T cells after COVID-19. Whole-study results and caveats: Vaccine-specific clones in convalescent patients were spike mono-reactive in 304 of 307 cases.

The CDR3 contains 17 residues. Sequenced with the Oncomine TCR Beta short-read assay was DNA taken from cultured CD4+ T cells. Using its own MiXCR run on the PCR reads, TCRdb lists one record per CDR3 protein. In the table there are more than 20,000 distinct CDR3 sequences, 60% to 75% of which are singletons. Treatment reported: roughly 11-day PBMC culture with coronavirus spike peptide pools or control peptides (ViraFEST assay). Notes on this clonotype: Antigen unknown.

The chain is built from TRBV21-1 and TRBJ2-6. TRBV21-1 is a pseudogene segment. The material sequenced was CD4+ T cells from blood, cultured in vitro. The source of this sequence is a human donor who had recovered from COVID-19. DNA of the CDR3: TGTGCCAGCAGCAAAGATGGCCGCAGCGCTGGGGCCAACGTCCTGACTTTC. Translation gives CASSKDGRSAGANVLTF.